One and the same sample provided the 26 T cell receptor beta chains below, sequenced in a study of post-analysis software for immune sequencing data. Study findings and constraints: TRBV5-6, TRBV5-1 and TRBV20-1 belonged to a set of about 5 TRBV segments that were more frequent in patients than controls.

Unique molecular identifiers had been added to the TCR beta cDNA libraries. TCRdb re-called the PCR reads through MiXCR, storing one row per CDR3 protein. The repertoire holds approximately 150,000 distinct CDR3 sequences, with 25% to 35% as singletons. The antigens of these receptors remain unknown. Sequencing was carried out using blood. The receptors were sampled from a girl under 18 with multiple sclerosis.

The table lists this clonotype with a few counts. The chain links TRBV5-1 to TRBJ1-1; D not certain. This CDR3 has 13 residues. V lost 6 bases and J lost 3, with 12 bases in between. Per germline, CDR1 SGHRS and CDR2 YFSETQ. CDR3 residues: CASKARQDTEAFF. CDR3 bases: TGCGCCAGCAAGGCCCGGCAGGACACTGAAGCTTTCTTT.

This clonotype was seen a handful of times. The V call is TRBV28, the J call TRBJ2-2, with 9 bases lining up with TRBD2. Trimming took 4 bases from V and 7 from J; bases not matched to a gene: 13. This CDR3 has 17 residues. Per germline, CDR1 MDHEN and CDR2 SYDVKM. The CDR3 nucleotides are TGTGCCAGCAGTTCCCCTCGCGGGAGGGGTCGGGTCGGGGAGCTGTTTTTT. Translation gives CASSSPRGRGRVGELFF.

There are many counts of this clonotype. The chain uses TRBV7-8 and TRBJ2-3, with D maybe TRBD1 (5 bases). V lost 2 bases and J 6 bases, leaving 27 bases between the germline ends. Germline V gene data show CDR1 as SGHVS and CDR2 as FQNEAQ. CDR3 length equals 19 residues. The CDR3 here is CASSLRAPNKDRFLDTQYF. For the CDR3, the DNA is TGTGCCAGCAGCTTAAGGGCCCCTAACAAAGACAGATTTCTCGATACGCAGTATTTT. Drawing the rest from reference TRBV7-8 and TRBJ2-3, the complete variable domain is GAGVSQSPRYKVAKRGQDVALRCDPISGHVSLFWYQQALGQGPEFLTYFQNEAQLDKSGLPSDRFFAERPEGSVSTLKIQRTQQEDSAVYLCASSLRAPNKDRFLDTQYFGPGTRLTVL.

This clonotype has more than one count but fewer than ten. This chain connects TRBV2 to TRBJ1-2; weak D call: TRBD1 (6 bases). V lost 7 bases and J lost 2, with 17 bases in between. Germline CDR1 and CDR2: SNHLY and FYNNEI. The CDR3 length is 15 residues. CDR3 DNA sequence: TGTGCCAGCAAATCGGGGGGGGCCCTAAACTATGGCTACACCTTC. It yields the protein CASKSGGALNYGYTF.

The chain couples TRBV29-1 to TRBJ2-7; TRBD1 aligns across 7 bases. Trimming at V came to 1 base and at J to 2 bases, leaving 5 bases not matched to a gene. CDR1 and CDR2 (germline): SQVTM, ANQGSEA. The CDR3 runs 14 residues. CDR3 protein: CSVEGGQETYEQYF. The CDR3 DNA is TGCAGCGTTGAAGGAGGACAGGAAACCTACGAGCAGTACTTC.

As regards this clonotype: This could be a read error, since a much larger clone is one nucleotide away. This chain connects TRBV7-3 to TRBJ2-4; TRBD2 agrees at 11 bases. The trim removed 0 bases at V and 13 bases at J, leaving 11 bases unmatched. Germline V gives CDR1 SGHTA, CDR2 FQGTGA. This CDR3 has 16 amino acids. CDR3 loop: CASSLTFSGRVNEQYF. The CDR3 region has the DNA TGTGCCAGCAGCTTAACATTTAGCGGGAGGGTCAATGAGCAGTACTTC.

This clonotype was seen many times. The chain recombines TRBV7-6 with TRBJ2-3; D might be TRBD1 (6 bases). Between the trimmed V and J ends, which lost 1 base and 2 bases, there was a span of 16 bases. The CDR3 loop spans 17 amino acids. The V gene's germline CDR1 is SGHVS and CDR2 FNYEAQ. The CDR3 sequence: CASSLETGYLATDTQYF. The CDR3 nucleotides read TGTGCCAGCAGCTTAGAGACAGGCTATCTAGCCACAGATACGCAGTATTTT.

This clonotype was found many times. The chain links TRBV20-1 to TRBJ2-1, with 7 nucleotides matching TRBD2. Germline-derived CDR1 and CDR2 are DFQATT and SNEGSKA (reference sequence). CDR3 size: 14 residues. V was clipped by 3 bases and J by 7 bases; unmatched bases: 9. The CDR3 loop is CSASGGRGRNEQFF. CDR3 bases: TGCAGTGCTAGCGGCGGGAGAGGGAGGAATGAGCAGTTCTTC.

Of note for this clonotype: Just one base apart from a much larger clone, this may be a read error. The V gene is TRBV20-1, the J gene TRBJ2-7; TRBD2 agrees at 8 bases. Germline CDR1 reads DFQATT; CDR2 reads SNEGSKA (reference sequence). J was trimmed by 7 bases and V by 3 bases; bases with no gene match: 14. This CDR3 is 15 amino acids long. The CDR3 DNA follows: TGCAGTGCTAGGGTTAGCGGGACTGGGTACAATGAGCAGTACTTC. It specifies CSARVSGTGYNEQYF.

This clonotype was detected ten times or more. The J gene is TRBJ2-7, the V gene TRBV27; a possible D gene is TRBD2 (5 bases). Trimming shortened V by 2 bases and J by 0 bases, and 8 bases separated the two germline ends. CDR1 and CDR2 from the germline V gene are MNHEY and SMNVEV (reference sequence). CDR3 length: 14 residues. The CDR3 DNA is TGTGCCAGCAGTTTAGGAGGTCTCTCCTACGAGCAGTACTTC. Translated: CASSLGGLSYEQYF.

The chain carries TRBV12-3 or TRBV12-4 and TRBJ2-2; D gene uncertain. The CDR3 spans 14 residues. V shed 7 bases and J shed 7 bases, with 16 bases lying between them. This chain's CDR3 is CASTPSVAGGELFF. As DNA, the CDR3 is TGTGCCAGCACCCCGTCGGTAGCAGGCGGGGAGCTGTTTTTT.

This clonotype occurred many times. V and J are TRBV6-4 and TRBJ2-2; perhaps TRBD2 as D (5 bases). Germline CDR1 MRHNA, CDR2 SNTAGT. The CDR3 runs to 14 residues. V was cut by 2 bases and J by 7 bases, with 11 bases left in between. The CDR3 nucleotides read TGTGCCAGCAGTGACGCAGATGGGAGCGGGGAGCTGTTTTTT. It yields the protein CASSDADGSGELFF.

This clonotype was seen only a few times. Here the CDR3 DNA reads TGCGCCAGCAGCCAAGTTTCTTTCCCCTCTAACTATGGCTACACCTTC. Protein sequence: CASSQVSFPSNYGYTF. The chain has TRBV4-1 and TRBJ1-2; D remains unclear. CDR1 and CDR2 (germline): MGHRA, YSYEKL. CDR3 length: 16 amino acids. V lost 1 base and J lost 0, with 12 bases in between.

This clonotype was seen at least ten times. This chain joins TRBV7-9 and TRBJ2-7; 10 nucleotides match TRBD2. Losses at the gene ends were 9 bases for V and 3 bases for J; bases not matched to a gene: 8. Looked up from germline, CDR1 is SEHNR and CDR2 is FQNEAQ (reference sequence). The CDR3 is made up of 14 amino acids. This chain's CDR3 is CARPEAGGYYEQYF. In DNA form, the CDR3 reads TGTGCCAGACCAGAAGCGGGAGGGTACTACGAGCAGTACTTC.

Concerning this clonotype: Germline and junction disagree at one end, which may indicate a read error. The V call is TRBV29-1, the J call TRBJ1-2, with TRBD1 as a possible D gene (5 bases). Germline CDR1 SQVTM, CDR2 ANQGSEA. CDR3 size: 13 residues. The chain's CDR3 is CSGGDGLIDGCTF. The CDR3 DNA follows: TGCAGCGGGGGGGACGGCCTAATCGATGGCTGCACCTTC.

With regard to this clonotype: Being one base from a much bigger clone, this may be a read error. For the CDR3, the DNA is TGTGCCATCAGGGAACCACAGGTCTACAATGAGCAGTTCTTC. Translating it yields CAIREPQVYNEQFF. This rearrangement joins TRBV10-3 to TRBJ2-1; D possibly corresponds to TRBD1 (5 bases). The V gene's germline CDR1 is ENHRY and CDR2 SYGVKD. The length of the CDR3 is 14 residues. Trimming removed 6 bases from V and 3 bases from J, with 12 bases in between.

In its sample, this clonotype was seen a few times. The chain combines TRBV28 with TRBJ1-1; TRBD1 aligns across 7 bases. The CDR3 covers 17 residues. The junction had 9 bases not matched to a gene; V was cut back by 2 bases and J by 0 bases. Germline assignment: CDR1 MDHEN and CDR2 SYDVKM. The chain's CDR3 is CASSLNLRDRLNTEAFF. The CDR3 DNA is TGTGCCAGCAGTTTAAATCTCCGGGACAGATTGAACACTGAAGCTTTCTTT.

This clonotype was recorded many times. The chain joins TRBV11-3 to TRBJ2-7; the D gene could be TRBD1 or TRBD2 (5 bases each). Germline V gene lookup returns CDR1 SGHNT and CDR2 YENEEA. The CDR3 sequence is 14 residues long. V gave up 1 base and J gave up 3 bases, with 10 bases separating them. CDR3 in amino acids: CASSLGGQGYEQYF. The CDR3 coding sequence is TGTGCCAGCAGCTTAGGAGGGCAGGGCTACGAGCAGTACTTC.

This clonotype was counted at least ten times. V is TRBV20-1 and J is TRBJ2-1; tentative D call: TRBD2 (6 bases). This CDR3 has 13 residues. Germline loops: CDR1 DFQATT, CDR2 SNEGSKA (reference sequence). Trimming left V 3 bases short and J 6 bases short, with 12 bases between. The CDR3 nucleotides read TGCAGTGCTAGTACTAGCAAGTTCAATGAGCAGTTCTTC. Protein sequence: CSASTSKFNEQFF.

The rearrangement uses TRBV7-9 and TRBJ1-1; no reliable D call. The CDR3 consists of 12 residues. Trimming removed 7 bases from V and 8 bases from J, with 14 bases in between. Germline lookup yields CDR1 SEHNR and CDR2 FQNEAQ (reference sequence). The CDR3, as DNA: TGTGCCAGCACCCAAGGAACGACAGAAGCTTTCTTT. As protein: CASTQGTTEAFF.

Regarding this clonotype: A much larger clonotype is one base distant, so this may be a read error. Lacking the conserved final phenylalanine or tryptophan, this CDR3 likely reflects a read error. The chain joins TRBV20-1 to TRBJ2-7; no firm D call. Germline-derived CDR1 and CDR2 are DFQATT and SNEGSKA (reference sequence). The V end was cut by 6 bases, the J end by 4 bases, with 10 bases between. This CDR3 contains 11 residues. The CDR3 nucleotides read TGCAGTGCCAGAAAGGGTTACGAGCAGTACTGC. Protein: CSARKGYEQYC.

The rearrangement links TRBV5-4 to TRBJ1-4; no firm D call. This CDR3 contains 14 residues. The V gene lost 4 bases and the J gene lost 5 bases, with 12 bases spanning the gap. CDR1 is SGHNT, CDR2 YYREEE, per germline (reference sequence). The CDR3: CASSPREGNEKLFF. The CDR3 DNA reads TGTGCCAGCAGCCCCCGGGAAGGGAATGAAAAACTGTTTTTT. Full variable domain (remainder filled in from reference TRBV5-4 and TRBJ1-4): ETGVTQSPTHLIKTRGQQVTLRCSSQSGHNTVSWYQQALGQGPQFIFQYYREEENGRGNFPPRFSGLQFPNYSSELNVNALELDDSALYLCASSPREGNEKLFFGSGTQLSVL.

This clonotype was counted once. An end of the junction differs from the germline gene, which may be a read error. This chain links TRBV14 with TRBJ2-6, with 9 nucleotides matching TRBD1. Germline lookup yields CDR1 SGHDN and CDR2 FVKESK. CDR3 length: 18 residues. Here the CDR3 reads CTSSAPGQGSTGANVLTF. The CDR3 region has the DNA TGTACCAGCAGCGCCCCGGGACAGGGTTCGACTGGGGCCAACGTCCTGACTTTC.

This clonotype has just a few counts. The CDR3 sequence is CASRVGRSSYNEQFF. Written as DNA, the CDR3 is TGTGCCAGCAGGGTTGGGCGGAGCTCCTACAATGAGCAGTTCTTC. This chain connects TRBV28 to TRBJ2-1; D is unresolved. Germline CDR1 and CDR2: MDHEN and SYDVKM. V lost 6 bases, J lost 0 bases, and 12 bases lay in between. The CDR3 extends over 15 amino acids.

As regards this clonotype: A much larger clone lies one base from this, so it may be a read error. The V call is TRBV6-6, the J call TRBJ1-2; the match to TRBD1 covers 8 bases. After removal of 3 bases from V and 3 bases from J, the junction contained 9 bases not matched to a gene. Germline CDR1 is MNHNY and CDR2 is SVGAGI (reference sequence). This CDR3 has 16 amino acids. The CDR3 coding sequence is TGTGCCAGCAGTTATTCCACCGGGACAGGCGACTATGGCTACACCTTC. Translation: CASSYSTGTGDYGYTF.

V is TRBV29-1 and J is TRBJ1-5; a weak D match, TRBD1 (5 bases). The germline V and J ends were trimmed by 4 bases and 4 bases, with 11 bases remaining between them. CDR1 is SQVTM, CDR2 ANQGSEA, per germline. The CDR3 sequence is 13 residues long. The CDR3 DNA is TGCAGCGTTGGGGCAGGGAAGAATCAGCCCCAGCATTTT. Its protein product is CSVGAGKNQPQHF.